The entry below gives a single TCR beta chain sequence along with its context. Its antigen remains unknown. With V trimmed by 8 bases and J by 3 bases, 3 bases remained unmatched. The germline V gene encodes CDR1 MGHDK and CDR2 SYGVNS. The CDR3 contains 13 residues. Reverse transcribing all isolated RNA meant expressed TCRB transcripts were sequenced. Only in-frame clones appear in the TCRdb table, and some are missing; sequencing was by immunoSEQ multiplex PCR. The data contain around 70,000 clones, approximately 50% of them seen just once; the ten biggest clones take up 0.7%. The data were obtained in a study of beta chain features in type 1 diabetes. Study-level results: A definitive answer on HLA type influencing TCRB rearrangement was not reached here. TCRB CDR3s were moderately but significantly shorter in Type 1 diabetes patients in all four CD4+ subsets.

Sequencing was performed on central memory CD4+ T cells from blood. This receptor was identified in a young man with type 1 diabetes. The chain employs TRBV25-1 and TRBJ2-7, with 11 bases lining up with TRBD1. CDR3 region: CASPDRGRYEQYF. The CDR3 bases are TGTGCCAGCCCGGACAGGGGGCGCTACGAGCAGTACTTC.